Listed below are T cell receptor beta chains from one sample, sequenced in a study of blood T cell repertoires in COVID-19. Repertoires were generated with immunoSEQ multiplex PCR, while TCRdb's copy carries only in-frame clones and drops some. This table holds around 230,000 clones, 75% to 90% found once. Specimen: PBMCs or T cells enriched from blood (not recorded which). Receptors originate from a woman aged 40 to 50 with acute COVID-19. The CDR3 runs from the conserved cysteine through the conserved F or W. A D gene is named only where the DNA matches it firmly. Size is stated for part of the rows, as once, few or many counts, or as a class when the clone is expanded.

V gene,D gene,clone size,J gene,CDR3 DNA,CDR3 protein
TRBV29-1,NA,NA,TRBJ1-1,TGCAGCGTTGAAGAAGAGGGGAGGACTGAAGCTTTCTTT,CSVEEEGRTEAFF
TRBV6-5,TRBD1,many,TRBJ1-6,TGTGCCAGCAGTTACTCGGGCAGGGGGGATTCACCCCTCCACTTT,CASSYSGRGDSPLHF
TRBV24-1,TRBD2,NA,TRBJ2-1,TGTGCCACCAGTGATTCCTCCGGGACTAGCGCGACCAATGAGCAGTTCTTC,CATSDSSGTSATNEQFF
TRBV7-2,TRBD2,NA,TRBJ2-7,TGTGCCAGCAGCTTAGCGGGCACTAGCGGGAGCGTTGAGCAGTACTTC,CASSLAGTSGSVEQYF
TRBV11-3,NA,NA,TRBJ2-1,TGTGCCAGCAGCTCCGAGTTACGGGGGTCCGGCAATGAGCAGTTCTTC,CASSSELRGSGNEQFF
TRBV11-3,NA,NA,TRBJ2-1,TGTGCCAGCAGCTCCCATGCGGGTTCCTACAATGAGCAGTTCTTC,CASSSHAGSYNEQFF
TRBV7-8,NA,NA,TRBJ2-5,TGTGCCAGCAGCTTAGCAGTTGAGGGAGAGACCCAGTACTTC,CASSLAVEGETQYF
TRBV6-5,NA,NA,TRBJ1-6,TGTGCGGGGGGGAGAGGGGAAAATTCACCCCTCCACTTT,CAGGRGENSPLHF
TRBV4-1,NA,NA,TRBJ2-3,TGCGCCAGCAGCCCACTGGGATCTAGCGATAGCTCAGATACGCAGTATTTT,CASSPLGSSDSSDTQYF
TRBV14,TRBD1,NA,TRBJ1-5,TGTGCCAGCAGCCAAGGGACAGGGGGCGTTCAGCCCCAGCATTTT,CASSQGTGGVQPQHF
TRBV5-1,TRBD1,NA,TRBJ1-1,TGCGCCAGCAGCTTTCGGGACAGGGGGGAGGCTTTCTTT,CASSFRDRGEAFF
TRBV4-1,TRBD2,NA,TRBJ2-1,TGCGCCAGCAGCCAAGAGCGGGTCGGGAGGGCCGATGAGCAGTTCTTC,CASSQERVGRADEQFF
TRBV9,TRBD2,few,TRBJ2-2,TGTGCCAGCAGCCTGACCGGAGACGGGAGGTACTCGACCGGGGAGCTGTTTTTT,CASSLTGDGRYSTGELFF
TRBV25-1,TRBD2,NA,TRBJ2-1,TGTGCCAGCAGTGAATCCAAGGGACTAGACAATGAGCAGTTCTTC,CASSESKGLDNEQFF
TRBV7-6,TRBD2,NA,TRBJ2-2,TGTGCCAGCAGCGCGAAAATAGCGGGAGGGAACACCGGGGAGCTGTTTTTT,CASSAKIAGGNTGELFF
TRBV13,TRBD2,NA,TRBJ2-5,TGTGCCAGCAGTTACCAGAGACTAGCGAGTCCGGAGGAGACCCAGTACTTC,CASSYQRLASPEETQYF
TRBV19,TRBD1,NA,TRBJ2-7,TGTGCCAGTAGTCTGGGACAGGGGGAAGAGCAGTACTTC,CASSLGQGEEQYF
TRBV11-3,NA,NA,TRBJ1-1,TGTGCCAGCAGCTCACGACCGGGCACTGAAGCTTTCTTT,CASSSRPGTEAFF
TRBV2,TRBD2,NA,TRBJ2-3,TGTGCCAGCAGCCCTAGCGGGAGGAGCACAGATACGCAGTATTTT,CASSPSGRSTDTQYF
TRBV24-1,NA,NA,TRBJ2-2,TGTGCCACCAACGGTAACACCGGGGAGCTGTTTTTT,CATNGNTGELFF
TRBV6-1,NA,NA,TRBJ1-5,TGTGCCAGCAGTGAAGCCCCGACACCTTATCAGCCCCAGCATTTT,CASSEAPTPYQPQHF
TRBV6-1,TRBD2,NA,TRBJ2-1,TGTGCCAGCAGTGAGTGGGCTAGCGGGAGGGCGGGTGAGCAGTTCTTC,CASSEWASGRAGEQFF
TRBV12-5,NA,NA,TRBJ1-2,TGTGCTAGTGGTTTGGTACGGGGACTTGGCTACACCTTC,CASGLVRGLGYTF
TRBV7-2,TRBD1,NA,TRBJ2-3,TGTGCCAGCACCCCCTCGACAGGGCAACCGATTAATTCGGGAGATACGCAGTATTTT,CASTPSTGQPINSGDTQYF
TRBV5-5,NA,NA,TRBJ2-2,TGTGCCAGCAGCTTGGTAGACACCGGGGAGCTGTTTTTT,CASSLVDTGELFF
TRBV5-1,TRBD1,NA,TRBJ2-5,TGCGCCAGCAGCTTGGACAGGGGAAAAGAGACCCAGTACTTC,CASSLDRGKETQYF
TRBV7-3,TRBD2,NA,TRBJ2-1,TGTGCCAGCAGCCCCATCGGACTAGCGGGTTACAATGAGCAGTTCTTC,CASSPIGLAGYNEQFF
TRBV6-2/TRBV6-3,TRBD1,NA,TRBJ2-7,TGTGCCAGCAGTTACTCTAAGGGACAGGGTTCCTACGAGCAGTACTTC,CASSYSKGQGSYEQYF
TRBV7-9,NA,NA,TRBJ1-2,TGTGCCAGCGTACGGGGGAACGACTATGGCTACACCTTC,CASVRGNDYGYTF
TRBV11-3,NA,NA,TRBJ1-1,TGTGCCAGCAGCTTGGTGGGCGCCGAAGCTTTCTTT,CASSLVGAEAFF
TRBV21-1,NA,NA,TRBJ1-1,TGTGCCAGCAGCGCCCACTACAGGGCTCTCACTGAAGCTTTCTTT,CASSAHYRALTEAFF
TRBV10-2,NA,NA,TRBJ2-2,TGCGCCAGCAGTGACGCGAACACCGGGGAGCTGTTTTTT,CASSDANTGELFF
TRBV29-1,TRBD2,NA,TRBJ2-1,TGCAGCTCCCGGGGGGGGTCGCACAATGAGCAGTTCTTC,CSSRGGSHNEQFF
TRBV24-1,TRBD1,NA,TRBJ2-3,TGTGCCACCAGTGATTTGCCGGGACAGAGCACAGATACGCAGTATTTT,CATSDLPGQSTDTQYF
TRBV5-1,TRBD2,NA,TRBJ2-1,TGCGCCAGCAGCCCCGGACTAGCGGCCGCCGGGGATGAGCAGTTCTTC,CASSPGLAAAGDEQFF
TRBV27,TRBD1,NA,TRBJ2-6,TGTGCCAGCAGTTTCTACAGGGCAGGGGGTGGGGCCAACGTCCTGACTTTC,CASSFYRAGGGANVLTF
TRBV7-9,NA,few,TRBJ1-3,TGTGCCAGCAAGGACACTGGGAGGGGAAACACCATATATTTT,CASKDTGRGNTIYF
TRBV5-1,NA,once,TRBJ1-2,TGCGCCAGCAGTCCTGGGGCGAGTGGCTACACCTTC,CASSPGASGYTF
TRBV4-1,TRBD1,NA,TRBJ1-2,TGCGCCAGCTACATAGAGCCGGGACAGGGGGCTGTTGGCTACACCTTC,CASYIEPGQGAVGYTF
TRBV5-4,TRBD2,NA,TRBJ2-4,TGTGCCAGCAGACCCGGGACTAGTCCTGGGGACATTCAGTACTTC,CASRPGTSPGDIQYF
TRBV6-5,TRBD2,NA,TRBJ2-1,TGTGCCAGCAGAACCGTAGCGGGAGGCCCACGGGAGCAGTTCTTC,CASRTVAGGPREQFF
TRBV27,NA,NA,TRBJ1-1,TGTGCCAGCAGTTTGGCAGGGATGAACACTGAAGCTTTCTTT,CASSLAGMNTEAFF
TRBV5-1,TRBD2,NA,TRBJ2-3,TGCGCCAGCAGTTTCCGGGGGACTAGCGTTTTAGATACGCAGTATTTT,CASSFRGTSVLDTQYF
TRBV25-1,TRBD2,NA,TRBJ2-1,TGTGCCAGCAGCCTAAGGGGGCTAGCGGGACTACGCAATGAGCAGTTCTTC,CASSLRGLAGLRNEQFF
TRBV19,NA,NA,TRBJ2-7,TGTGCCAGTAGCAGGACAGATTCCTACGAGCAGTACTTC,CASSRTDSYEQYF
TRBV27,NA,NA,TRBJ2-1,TGTGCCAGCAAAGTTGGGGCAGGTTACAATGAGCAGTTCTTC,CASKVGAGYNEQFF
TRBV12-3/TRBV12-4,NA,NA,TRBJ2-7,TGTGCCAGCAGTCATACTAGAAACGAGCAGTACTTC,CASSHTRNEQYF
TRBV5-1,NA,NA,TRBJ1-1,TGCGCCAGCAGCTTGGAAGCGGCGCCGAACACTGAAGCTTTCTTT,CASSLEAAPNTEAFF
TRBV11-3,NA,NA,TRBJ2-2,TGTGCCAGCAGCTCCAACGCCGGGTGGGCCGGGGAGCTGTTTTTT,CASSSNAGWAGELFF
TRBV20-1,NA,NA,TRBJ2-7,TGCAGTGCTAGTGGCGGCAGCTCCTACGAGCAGTACTTC,CSASGGSSYEQYF
TRBV24-1,TRBD1,NA,TRBJ2-5,TGTGCCACCAGTGATGGAGGACAGGCCAACCAAGAGACCCAGTACTTC,CATSDGGQANQETQYF
TRBV28,NA,NA,TRBJ2-1,TGTGCCAGCAGTTTAAGCCACAATGAGCAGTTCTTC,CASSLSHNEQFF
TRBV27,NA,NA,TRBJ1-5,TGTGCCAGCAGTTTATCCGGCAACATAGCATCGAATCAGCCCCAGCATTTT,CASSLSGNIASNQPQHF